This T cell receptor (beta chain) was sequenced for a study of human T cells and chemical hapten exposure. As for the study in general: TCR yields per sample varied, mainly owing to small pooled library volume differences. Study results and caveats: No shift was seen in TCRs above 1 in 1000 frequency with DPC sensitization.

Germline trimming cut 0 bases from V and 7 bases from J; bases unmatched to any gene: 19. The CDR3 loop spans 19 amino acids. Germline V lookup: CDR1 SGHDN, CDR2 FVKESK. As to this clonotype: What it recognizes is unknown.

Time point specified: healthy volunteer bleed at 6 weeks. The study extracted total RNA from unfractionated whole blood. As processed by the authors: Samples had a median of roughly 100,000 TCRs, ranging about 20,000 to 690,600. TCRdb recomputed calls from the RACE reads with MiXCR, one row per CDR3 protein. For this entry, the V and J calls and clone size follow TCRdb and not the study's own pipeline. The table lists more than 75,000 distinct CDR3 sequences, approximately 8.6% of them singletons. The sample consisted of whole blood. The rearrangement links TRBV14 to TRBJ2-3; 7 positions match TRBD1. The TCR sequence derives from a male donor in good health. Some clones in this sample may be carry-over from other donors' samples. CDR3 protein: CASSQDVPTPTGQRYTQYF. The CDR3 DNA reads as TGTGCCAGCAGCCAAGACGTCCCCACACCAACGGGACAGAGATATACGCAGTATTTT.